A selection of T cell receptor beta chains follows, all from one sample in a study of shared clonotypes between healthy human individuals. Libraries were prepared by immunoSEQ multiplex PCR; TCRdb keeps only in-frame clonotypes and omits some of them. The repertoire has over a million clones, around 97% of them found once; the top ten carry roughly 1.2%. Material: naive CD4+ T cells sorted from blood. These receptors were collected from a man under 40 in good health. The CDR3 runs from the conserved cysteine through the conserved F or W. Fields, in order: J gene, D gene, V gene, clone size, CDR3 DNA, CDR3 protein. The D gene is left open where the match is weak. Where a row states a size, it is once, few, many or the class of an expanded clone; other rows omit it.

J gene: TRBJ2-1
D gene: TRBD2
V gene: TRBV7-2
clone size: -
CDR3 DNA: TGTGCCAGCAGCATACTAGCGGGAAACAATGAGCAGTTCTTC
CDR3 protein: CASSILAGNNEQFF

J gene: TRBJ2-1
D gene: TRBD1
V gene: TRBV10-3
clone size: -
CDR3 DNA: TGTGCCATCAGGGGGACAGGGCCGCTAAACAATGAGCAGTTCTTC
CDR3 protein: CAIRGTGPLNNEQFF

J gene: TRBJ2-5
D gene: -
V gene: TRBV5-1
clone size: -
CDR3 DNA: TGCGCCAGCAGCTTGCTCCGCCGGGAGCCCCAAGAGACCCAGTACTTC
CDR3 protein: CASSLLRREPQETQYF

J gene: TRBJ2-1
D gene: TRBD2
V gene: TRBV2
clone size: -
CDR3 DNA: TGTGCCAGCACCTCCGGGACTACTATTCACAATGAGCAGTTCTTC
CDR3 protein: CASTSGTTIHNEQFF

J gene: TRBJ1-2
D gene: -
V gene: TRBV2
clone size: -
CDR3 DNA: TGTGCCAGCAGTGAATCTCGTACAGGGTGGGGATGCACCTTC
CDR3 protein: CASSESRTGWGCTF

J gene: TRBJ2-2
D gene: TRBD1
V gene: TRBV29-1
clone size: -
CDR3 DNA: TGCAGCGTTACGACAGGGGGAACCGGGGAGCTGTTTTTT
CDR3 protein: CSVTTGGTGELFF

J gene: TRBJ1-5
D gene: -
V gene: TRBV2
clone size: -
CDR3 DNA: TGTGCCAGCAGTGAGAGGGCTCAGCCCCAGCATTTT
CDR3 protein: CASSERAQPQHF

J gene: TRBJ1-4
D gene: -
V gene: TRBV19
clone size: -
CDR3 DNA: TGTGCCAGTAAACCCTTTCCAACTAATGAAAAACTGTTTTTT
CDR3 protein: CASKPFPTNEKLFF

J gene: TRBJ2-7
D gene: -
V gene: TRBV27
clone size: -
CDR3 DNA: TGTGCCAGCAGTTTAGGAGCTACCTTGTACTTC
CDR3 protein: CASSLGATLYF

J gene: TRBJ2-6
D gene: -
V gene: TRBV30
clone size: once
CDR3 DNA: TGTGCCTGGAGTCTTGGATTTTCGTCTGGGGCCAACGTCCTGACTTTC
CDR3 protein: CAWSLGFSSGANVLTF

J gene: TRBJ2-3
D gene: TRBD2
V gene: TRBV7-8
clone size: -
CDR3 DNA: TGTGCCAGCAGCCGGATACTAGCGTCAACAGATACGCAGTATTTT
CDR3 protein: CASSRILASTDTQYF

J gene: TRBJ1-4
D gene: -
V gene: TRBV18
clone size: -
CDR3 DNA: TGTGCCAGCTCACCTCTGAAGGGGCCCCTTAATGAAAAACTGTTTTTT
CDR3 protein: CASSPLKGPLNEKLFF

J gene: TRBJ2-7
D gene: TRBD1
V gene: TRBV5-1
clone size: -
CDR3 DNA: TGCGCCAGCAGCCTCAGGGGGATTATCTACGAGCAGTACTTC
CDR3 protein: CASSLRGIIYEQYF

J gene: TRBJ2-7
D gene: -
V gene: TRBV6-1
clone size: -
CDR3 DNA: TGTGCCAGCATGAGGACCCTGACAGGCTCCTACGAGCAGTACTTC
CDR3 protein: CASMRTLTGSYEQYF

J gene: TRBJ2-2
D gene: TRBD1
V gene: TRBV18
clone size: once
CDR3 DNA: TGTGCCAGCTCACAACAGGGGACATCGAACACCGGGGAGCTGTTTTTT
CDR3 protein: CASSQQGTSNTGELFF

J gene: TRBJ1-1
D gene: -
V gene: TRBV18
clone size: -
CDR3 DNA: TGTGCCAGCTCACCGGGGTTTAGCACTGAAGCTTTCTTT
CDR3 protein: CASSPGFSTEAFF

J gene: TRBJ1-2
D gene: -
V gene: TRBV5-1
clone size: -
CDR3 DNA: TGCGCCAGCAGCTTGGGTCCTACAGAGGGCTACACCTTC
CDR3 protein: CASSLGPTEGYTF

J gene: TRBJ1-1
D gene: -
V gene: TRBV15
clone size: -
CDR3 DNA: TGTGCCACCAGCAGAGACCGGAGTAGCACTGAAGCTTTCTTT
CDR3 protein: CATSRDRSSTEAFF

J gene: TRBJ2-7
D gene: -
V gene: TRBV21-1
clone size: -
CDR3 DNA: TGTGCCAGCAGCCCCCTAGCGGGAGGGCCACGGTACTTC
CDR3 protein: CASSPLAGGPRYF

J gene: TRBJ2-1
D gene: -
V gene: TRBV18
clone size: -
CDR3 DNA: TGTGCCAGCTCACCAGGGGCTATTGTGCTGGATGAGCAGTTCTTC
CDR3 protein: CASSPGAIVLDEQFF

J gene: TRBJ1-2
D gene: -
V gene: TRBV19
clone size: -
CDR3 DNA: TGTGCCAGTAGGGGAGCATCGCCTCTCTATGGCTACACCTTC
CDR3 protein: CASRGASPLYGYTF

J gene: TRBJ2-3
D gene: TRBD1
V gene: TRBV6-5
clone size: -
CDR3 DNA: TGTGCCAGCAGTTGGAACCGGGACAGGGGCGGAGATACGCAGTATTTT
CDR3 protein: CASSWNRDRGGDTQYF

J gene: TRBJ1-3
D gene: -
V gene: TRBV7-2
clone size: -
CDR3 DNA: TGTGCCAGCAGCTTAATGAGGGAATTAAGAAACACCATATATTTT
CDR3 protein: CASSLMRELRNTIYF

J gene: TRBJ1-2
D gene: -
V gene: TRBV15
clone size: -
CDR3 DNA: TGTGCCACCAGCAGAGACCTACGGGATGGCTACACCTTC
CDR3 protein: CATSRDLRDGYTF

J gene: TRBJ1-1
D gene: -
V gene: TRBV6-1
clone size: -
CDR3 DNA: TGTGCCAGCAGTATGCGAGGAGACACTGAAGCTTTCTTT
CDR3 protein: CASSMRGDTEAFF

J gene: TRBJ2-1
D gene: -
V gene: TRBV11-2
clone size: -
CDR3 DNA: TGTGCCAGCAGTCGACAGGACTACAATGAGCAGTTCTTC
CDR3 protein: CASSRQDYNEQFF

J gene: TRBJ2-3
D gene: TRBD2
V gene: TRBV12-5
clone size: -
CDR3 DNA: TGTGCTAGTGCCCCACTAGCGGGAGGGTCGGATACGCAGTATTTT
CDR3 protein: CASAPLAGGSDTQYF

J gene: TRBJ2-1
D gene: -
V gene: TRBV28
clone size: -
CDR3 DNA: TGTGCCAGCAGAACCCCGGACGGTGAGCAGTTCTTC
CDR3 protein: CASRTPDGEQFF

J gene: TRBJ2-7
D gene: -
V gene: TRBV4-2
clone size: -
CDR3 DNA: TGTGCCAGCAGTATCACTAGGGACCGATCCCACGAGCAGTACTTC
CDR3 protein: CASSITRDRSHEQYF

J gene: TRBJ1-5
D gene: -
V gene: TRBV2
clone size: -
CDR3 DNA: TGTGCCAGCGCGGGGGACGGTCAGCCCCAGCATTTT
CDR3 protein: CASAGDGQPQHF